This entry lists 21 T cell receptor beta chains sequenced from one sample in a study of technical replicates of blood from a handful of donors. The assay was immunoSEQ multiplex PCR, and TCRdb's table has in-frame clones only and misses some. The sample contains some 76,000 clones, nearly 99% of which appear only once. The sequenced material came from T cells isolated from PBMCs. All receptors derive from a human donor in good health.

CDR3 DNA: TGTGCCAGCAGACAAACCCGAGGGGGAACTAAACCCGGGGAGCTGTTTTTT. Translation gives CASRQTRGGTKPGELFF. The chain combines TRBV11-2 with TRBJ2-2, with D maybe TRBD1 (6 bases). V was clipped by 6 bases and J by 6 bases, with 23 bases between them. The germline V gene has CDR1 SGHAT and CDR2 FQNNGV. The CDR3 covers 17 residues. The variable domain in full, completed from reference TRBV11-2 and TRBJ2-2, reads EAGVAQSPRYKIIEKRQSVAFWCNPISGHATLYWYQQILGQGPKLLIQFQNNGVVDDSQLPKDRFSAERLKGVDSTLKIQPAKLEDSAVYLCASRQTRGGTKPGELFFGEGSRLTVL.

The chain carries TRBV28 and TRBJ2-3; D is possibly TRBD1 (5 bases). V lost 2 bases and J lost 1, with 7 bases in between. Germline V gene data show CDR1 as MDHEN and CDR2 as SYDVKM. The CDR3 has 14 amino acids. The CDR3 here is CASSLRGGTDTQYF. CDR3 sequence (DNA): TGTGCCAGCAGTTTAAGGGGTGGCACAGATACGCAGTATTTT.

The rearrangement links TRBV5-4 to TRBJ1-1; 9 bases are shared with TRBD1. V shed 7 bases, J shed 6 bases, and the junction held 10 bases outside the gene matches. Germline assignment: CDR1 SGHNT and CDR2 YYREEE (reference sequence). The CDR3 runs 14 residues. The CDR3 is CASLSDRGGAEAFF. The CDR3 nucleotides read TGTGCCAGCCTGTCGGACAGGGGAGGGGCTGAAGCTTTCTTT.

The V call is TRBV7-6, the J call TRBJ2-2, with 9 bases fitting TRBD1. CDR3 length: 17 residues. J lost 5 bases, V lost 1 base, and 8 bases had no gene match. CDR1 is SGHVS, CDR2 FNYEAQ, per germline. CDR3 sequence reads: CASSLVLGTGSTGELFF. The DNA of the CDR3 is TGTGCCAGCAGCTTAGTTCTAGGGACAGGGAGTACCGGGGAGCTGTTTTTT.

The rearrangement uses TRBV9 and TRBJ1-3, with D perhaps matching TRBD1 (5 bases). The CDR3 covers 16 residues. The ends were cut back, 2 bases at V and 0 bases at J, with 12 bases in the middle. Germline V gene sequence: CDR1 SGDLS, CDR2 YYNGEE. This chain's CDR3 is CASSVTPGNSGNTIYF. CDR3 coding DNA: TGTGCCAGCAGCGTTACTCCAGGGAACTCTGGAAACACCATATATTTT.

The CDR3 sequence is CASSQLGTSGNFNEQFF. Here the CDR3 DNA reads TGTGCCAGCAGCCAGTTAGGGACTAGCGGGAACTTCAATGAGCAGTTCTTC. The chain couples TRBV4-2 to TRBJ2-1, with TRBD2 matching over 13 bases. This CDR3 has 17 residues. Per the germline V gene, CDR1 is LGHNA and CDR2 is YNFKEQ. V lost 3 bases and J lost 6; bases outside the gene matches: 8.

The chain is built from TRBV18 and TRBJ2-1; a possible D gene is TRBD1 (6 bases). The ends were cut back, 3 bases at V and 0 bases at J, with 9 bases in the middle. The CDR3 length is 15 residues. Germline CDR1 is KGHSH and CDR2 is LQKENI. CDR3 coding DNA: TGTGCCAGCTCACCCGACAGGCCCTCCTACAATGAGCAGTTCTTC. Amino acids: CASSPDRPSYNEQFF.

V gene TRBV9 combines with J gene TRBJ2-3; 9 bases agree with TRBD2. V lost 2 bases to trimming and J lost 2 bases; unmatched junction nucleotides: 3. The CDR3 covers 15 residues. CDR1 and CDR2 (germline): SGDLS, YYNGEE. CDR3 sequence: CASSVRLAATDTQYF. The CDR3 coding sequence is TGTGCCAGCAGCGTTCGACTAGCGGCCACAGATACGCAGTATTTT. Variable domain in full (rest from reference TRBV9 and TRBJ2-3): DSGVTQTPKHLITATGQRVTLRCSPRSGDLSVYWYQQSLDQGLQFLIQYYNGEERAKGNILERFSAQQFPDLHSELNLSSLELGDSALYFCASSVRLAATDTQYFGPGTRLTVL.

J is TRBJ2-3 and V is TRBV4-1, with 14 positions matching TRBD2. Trimming at V came to 4 bases and at J to 4 bases, leaving 7 bases not matched to a gene. CDR3 length: 17 residues. The germline V gene encodes CDR1 MGHRA and CDR2 YSYEKL. This chain's CDR3 is CASSLGLAGDSADTQYF. The CDR3 DNA follows: TGCGCCAGCAGCCTGGGACTAGCGGGAGATTCAGCAGATACGCAGTATTTT.

The J gene is TRBJ2-7, the V gene TRBV19, with D unresolved. The germline V and J ends were trimmed by 3 bases and 3 bases, with 9 bases remaining between them. Germline assignment: CDR1 LNHDA and CDR2 SQIVND (reference sequence). This CDR3 is built from 13 residues. The chain's CDR3 is CASSISRFYEQYF. The CDR3 bases are TGTGCCAGTAGTATTTCCAGATTCTACGAGCAGTACTTC.

This clone appeared a single time. The chain uses TRBV9 and TRBJ2-1, with TRBD2 matching over 9 bases. Germline lookup yields CDR1 SGDLS and CDR2 YYNGEE. With 0 bases clipped from V and 4 bases from J, the junction kept 5 bases outside the gene matches. The CDR3 contains 16 residues. The CDR3 DNA is TGTGCCAGCAGCGTAGTAGGAAGCGGGAGGTACAATGAGCAGTTCTTC. It yields the protein CASSVVGSGRYNEQFF.

This sequence joins TRBV5-4 and TRBJ2-7; 9 bases line up with TRBD1. This CDR3 is 16 amino acids long. Germline lookup yields CDR1 SGHNT and CDR2 YYREEE (reference sequence). The V gene end was trimmed by 5 bases and the J gene end by 2 bases; junction bases not matched to a gene: 11. CDR3 in DNA: TGTGCCAGCAGTTTTTACATCGGGACAGGGCCCTACGAGCAGTACTTC. Amino acid sequence: CASSFYIGTGPYEQYF.

The J gene is TRBJ2-7, the V gene TRBV6-6; 8 bases line up with TRBD1. Germline values: CDR1 MNHNY, CDR2 SVGAGI (reference sequence). After removal of 5 bases from V and 4 bases from J, the junction contained 10 bases not matched to a gene. The CDR3 has 15 amino acids. CDR3 sequence: CASSTDREAHYEQYF. CDR3 DNA sequence: TGTGCCAGCAGTACGGACAGGGAGGCTCATTACGAGCAGTACTTC.

This clone was recorded only once. The chain combines TRBV28 with TRBJ1-1; TRBD1 matches at 9 bases. V gave up 8 bases and J gave up 3 bases; unmatched junction bases: 4. The CDR3 has 13 residues. CDR1 is MDHEN and CDR2 is SYDVKM in the germline V gene. The DNA for the CDR3 is TGTGCCAGCTACCGGACAGGGGACACTGAAGCTTTCTTT. Translated, it gives CASYRTGDTEAFF.

The rearrangement links TRBV28 to TRBJ2-1, with 8 bases lining up with TRBD2. The CDR3 consists of 14 residues. V dropped 3 bases and J dropped 5; count of bases not matched to a gene: 3. The germline V gene encodes CDR1 MDHEN and CDR2 SYDVKM. The CDR3, as DNA: TGTGCCAGCAGTTTTAGCGGGAATGACAATGAGCAGTTCTTC. This sequence encodes CASSFSGNDNEQFF.

The chain employs TRBV11-3 and TRBJ2-1; weak D call: TRBD1 (5 bases). The CDR3 is 15 amino acids. From germline, CDR1 is SGHNT and CDR2 YENEEA. V gave up 0 bases and J gave up 2 bases, with 8 bases separating them. The CDR3 spells CASSLDDRTYNEQFF. The CDR3, as DNA: TGTGCCAGCAGCTTAGACGACAGAACCTACAATGAGCAGTTCTTC.

The V gene is TRBV5-1, the J gene TRBJ2-7; D possibly corresponds to TRBD1 (6 bases). Trimming removed 4 bases at V and 5 bases at J, with 7 bases between. Germline V lookup: CDR1 SGHRS, CDR2 YFSETQ. This CDR3 is 11 amino acids long. The CDR3 sequence: CASSPGDEQYF. CDR3 coding DNA: TGCGCCAGCAGCCCAGGGGACGAGCAGTACTTC.

This chain links TRBV25-1 with TRBJ1-1; D not resolved. Germline values: CDR1 MGHDK, CDR2 SYGVNS. This CDR3 spans 14 amino acids. V was cut by 4 bases and J by 4 bases, with 13 bases left in between. This CDR3 is CASSGPSGSTEAFF. CDR3 coding DNA: TGTGCCAGCAGTGGACCCTCGGGGAGCACTGAAGCTTTCTTT.

V and J are TRBV7-6 and TRBJ1-3; 7 nucleotides agree with TRBD1. The CDR3 runs 15 residues. The trim removed 3 bases at V and 0 bases at J, leaving 2 bases unmatched. Germline CDR1 reads SGHVS; CDR2 reads FNYEAQ. In DNA form, the CDR3 reads TGTGCCAGCAGCTTGACAGGGCTCTCTGGAAACACCATATATTTT. Its translation is CASSLTGLSGNTIYF.

The chain is built from TRBV7-2 and TRBJ2-7, with TRBD1 as a possible D gene (6 bases). Trimming shortened V by 5 bases and J by 7 bases, and 18 bases separated the two germline ends. CDR3 length: 14 residues. CDR1 and CDR2 (germline): SGHTA, FQGNSA. The CDR3 coding sequence is TGTGCCAGCAGCCCTCGAGGGACATTGTGGGAGCAGTACTTC. Translating gives CASSPRGTLWEQYF.

This chain connects TRBV19 to TRBJ1-5; a weak D match, TRBD1 (5 bases). Deletions cut 5 bases from V and 5 bases from J, with 13 bases between. In germline, CDR1 is LNHDA, CDR2 SQIVND (reference sequence). The CDR3 runs 14 residues. CDR3 DNA sequence: TGTGCCAGTAGTTTCTTGACAGTAGATCAGCCCCAGCATTTT. Protein product: CASSFLTVDQPQHF.